One and the same sample provided the 14 T cell receptor beta chains below, sequenced in a study of T cell repertoires and HLA-DP antigens. These TCRs' antigens remain unknown. The repertoire was sequenced with immunoSEQ multiplex PCR; TCRdb's copy has only in-frame clones and lacks some. Here the sample spans about 73,000 clones, about 80% being singletons. The sequenced material came from CD4+ T cells from PBMCs. The receptors derive from a man in his sixties in good health and CMV-seronegative.

This clone was observed once. This chain links TRBV6-5 with TRBJ2-5; D not certain. This CDR3 is built from 11 residues. Trimming removed 6 bases from V and 9 bases from J, with 11 bases in between. Germline-derived CDR1 and CDR2 are MNHEY and SVGAGI. This CDR3 reads CASRDPVAQYF. Here the CDR3 DNA reads TGTGCCAGCAGAGACCCTGTGGCCCAGTACTTC.

The sample holds one count of this clone. This chain connects TRBV7-2 to TRBJ2-1; 10 bases match TRBD2. Germline values: CDR1 SGHTA, CDR2 FQGNSA. The CDR3 extends over 15 amino acids. The V and J ends lost 0 bases and 4 bases, in that order; junction bases with no gene match: 0. CDR3 DNA sequence: TGTGCCAGCAGCTTAGCTAGCGGGGGGTACAATGAGCAGTTCTTC. Protein sequence: CASSLASGGYNEQFF.

The rearrangement links TRBV7-6 to TRBJ2-1; 7 bases match TRBD1. This CDR3 contains 15 residues. Germline V gene lookup returns CDR1 SGHVS and CDR2 FNYEAQ. The ends lost 4 bases at V and 2 bases at J; junction bases unmatched: 5. The chain's CDR3 is CASSSDRSPYNEQFF. In DNA, the CDR3 is TGTGCCAGCAGCTCGGACAGGTCCCCCTACAATGAGCAGTTCTTC.

J is TRBJ2-5 and V is TRBV18; 13 positions match TRBD2. The trim removed 6 bases at V and 4 bases at J, leaving 8 bases unmatched. The CDR3 length is 16 residues. Germline-derived CDR1 and CDR2 are KGHSH and LQKENI. The CDR3 nucleotides are TGTGCCAGCTCGGCGGGACTAGCGGGGACGGGAGAGACCCAGTACTTC. Encoded protein: CASSAGLAGTGETQYF.

The gene calls are TRBV6-1 and TRBJ2-6, with 10 bases aligning to TRBD1. The trim removed 2 bases at V and 2 bases at J, leaving 3 bases unmatched. The germline CDR1 and CDR2 sequences are MNHNS and SASEGT. This CDR3 has 17 residues. CDR3 DNA sequence: TGTGCCAGCAGTGAACAGACAGGGGGCACTGGGGCCAACGTCCTGACTTTC. Residues: CASSEQTGGTGANVLTF.

This clone was observed a handful of times. The chain joins TRBV9 to TRBJ1-1, with 8 nucleotides matching TRBD1. There are 15 residues in the CDR3. Germline V gene data show CDR1 as SGDLS and CDR2 as YYNGEE. V gave up 0 bases and J gave up 5 bases; unmatched junction bases: 6. The CDR3 DNA sequence: TGTGCCAGCAGCGTAGGGCAGGGGGCGAAGACTGAAGCTTTCTTT. This encodes CASSVGQGAKTEAFF.

J is TRBJ1-2 and V is TRBV6-5, with unresolved D. The germline V gene encodes CDR1 MNHEY and CDR2 SVGAGI. This CDR3 comprises 15 residues. V lost 6 bases, J lost 5 bases, and 19 bases lay in between. The CDR3 sequence: CASSPSRGLGYGYTF. CDR3 DNA: TGTGCCAGCAGCCCCTCGAGAGGGTTGGGATATGGCTACACCTTC.

This sequence joins TRBV19 and TRBJ1-2, with D possibly TRBD1 on 5 matching bases. Trimming removed 8 bases at V and 4 bases at J, with 20 bases between. Germline V gene data show CDR1 as LNHDA and CDR2 as SQIVND (reference sequence). The CDR3 loop spans 15 amino acids. The CDR3 spells CASSGGAPPFYGYTF. The CDR3 DNA reads TGTGCCAGTTCGGGCGGGGCCCCTCCCTTCTATGGCTACACCTTC. Drawing the rest from reference TRBV19 and TRBJ1-2, the complete variable domain is DGGITQSPKYLFRKEGQNVTLSCEQNLNHDAMYWYRQDPGQGLRLIYYSQIVNDFQKGDIAEGYSVSREKKESFPLTVTSAQKNPTAFYLCASSGGAPPFYGYTFGSGTRLTVV.

V is TRBV2 and J is TRBJ2-7, with D possibly matching TRBD1 (6 bases). The CDR3 sequence is 13 residues long. Germline-derived CDR1 and CDR2 are SNHLY and FYNNEI. Trimming removed 6 bases at V and 2 bases at J, with 11 bases between. CDR3 DNA: TGTGCCAGCAGGGGGGCAGGGACCTACGAGCAGTACGTC. Translation: CASRGAGTYEQYV.

V is TRBV4-3 and J is TRBJ1-1; D uncertain. Trimming shortened V by 5 bases and J by 5 bases, and 18 bases separated the two germline ends. The CDR3 is 15 residues long. The germline gives CDR1 LGHNA, CDR2 YSLEER. The CDR3 nucleotides read TGCGCCAGCAGCATTCGGACGGGGTTGGGTACTGAAGCTTTCTTT. Its protein is CASSIRTGLGTEAFF.

V usage is TRBV19 and J usage is TRBJ2-7; 10 bases align to TRBD1. Trimming removed 1 base from V and 5 bases from J; junction bases left unmatched: 5. In germline, CDR1 is LNHDA, CDR2 SQIVND (reference sequence). This CDR3 has 15 amino acids. CDR3 amino acids: CASSIGATGGHEQYF. The CDR3 nucleotides are TGTGCCAGTAGTATAGGCGCGACAGGGGGCCACGAGCAGTACTTC.

This sequence joins TRBV7-2 and TRBJ2-3; TRBD2 might be the D (6 bases). The CDR3 is 16 amino acids. Trimming pared 1 base from V and 4 bases from J, leaving 15 bases between. The germline V gene has CDR1 SGHTA and CDR2 FQGNSA. CDR3 bases: TGTGCCAGCAGCTTAGTCGGCGGGGCGGGCGCAGATACGCAGTATTTT. Amino acid sequence: CASSLVGGAGADTQYF.

The chain has TRBV5-1 and TRBJ2-6; the match to TRBD1 covers 9 bases. There are 16 residues in the CDR3. CDR1 is SGHRS, CDR2 YFSETQ, per germline. The V segment lost 6 bases and the J segment 4 bases; nucleotides outside the gene matches: 8. The CDR3 sequence is CASTPRTGEGANVLTF. The CDR3 DNA follows: TGCGCCAGCACCCCGCGGACAGGGGAAGGGGCCAACGTCCTGACTTTC.

This clone was seen a few times. The chain couples TRBV2 to TRBJ1-1; D gene unclear. This CDR3 is 13 amino acids long. The V gene lost 8 bases and the J gene lost 1 base, with 11 bases spanning the gap. In germline, CDR1 is SNHLY, CDR2 FYNNEI. The CDR3 bases are TGTGCCAGCGGCGCACAACCGAACACTGAAGCTTTCTTT. Amino acids: CASGAQPNTEAFF. Filled out from reference TRBV2 and TRBJ1-1, the complete variable domain reads EPEVTQTPSHQVTQMGQEVILRCVPISNHLYFYWYRQILGQKVEFLVSFYNNEISEKSEIFDDQFSVERPDGSNFTLKIRSTKLEDSAMYFCASGAQPNTEAFFGQGTRLTVV.